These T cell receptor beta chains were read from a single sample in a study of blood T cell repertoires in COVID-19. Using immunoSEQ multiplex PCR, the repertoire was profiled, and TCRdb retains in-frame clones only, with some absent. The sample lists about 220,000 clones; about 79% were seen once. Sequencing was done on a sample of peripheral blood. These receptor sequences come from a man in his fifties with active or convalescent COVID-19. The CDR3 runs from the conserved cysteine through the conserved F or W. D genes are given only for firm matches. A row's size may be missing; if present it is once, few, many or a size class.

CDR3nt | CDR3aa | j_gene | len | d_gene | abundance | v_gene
TGTGCCAGCAGCATAATTCCGGGACACCACTATGGCTACACCTTC | CASSIIPGHHYGYTF | TRBJ1-2 | 15 | . | . | TRBV21-1
TGTGCCAGCAGCTTGTGGGCAGCAACCTCCTACGAGCAGTACTTC | CASSLWAATSYEQYF | TRBJ2-7 | 15 | . | few | TRBV5-5
TGTGCCAGTAGTATATCGGGACAGACCAATCAGCCCCAGCATTTT | CASSISGQTNQPQHF | TRBJ1-5 | 15 | TRBD1 | . | TRBV19
TGCGCCAGCAGCTTGGCCCAAGTGAGAGATACGCAGTATTTT | CASSLAQVRDTQYF | TRBJ2-3 | 14 | . | . | TRBV5-1
TGTGCCAGCAGTTTAACTCGGATGGGGGGATACACAGATACGCAGTATTTT | CASSLTRMGGYTDTQYF | TRBJ2-3 | 17 | . | . | TRBV28
TGTGCCAGCAGTGAAGGGCATTGGAACACTGAAGCTTTCTTT | CASSEGHWNTEAFF | TRBJ1-1 | 14 | . | . | TRBV2
TGCGCCAGCAGCCAGGACAGGGGATATGGCTACACCTTC | CASSQDRGYGYTF | TRBJ1-2 | 13 | TRBD1 | . | TRBV4-3
TGCAGCGTTGCGGCGACACTAGGCACAGATACGCAGTATTTT | CSVAATLGTDTQYF | TRBJ2-3 | 14 | . | . | TRBV29-1
TGTGCCAGCAGCCATACAGGGGGGATCTATGGCTACACCTTC | CASSHTGGIYGYTF | TRBJ1-2 | 14 | TRBD1 | . | TRBV14
TGTGCCAGCAGCTTAGTTAGGGGACAGGGTGGGGAGACCCAGTACTTC | CASSLVRGQGGETQYF | TRBJ2-5 | 16 | TRBD1 | . | TRBV11-2
TGTGCCAGTAGTATTAAGGGGGAGACCCAGTACTTC | CASSIKGETQYF | TRBJ2-5 | 12 | . | . | TRBV19
TGTGCCAGCCCAGTCCTAGCCAAAAACATTCAGTACTTC | CASPVLAKNIQYF | TRBJ2-4 | 13 | . | . | TRBV18
TGTGCCAGCAGCTCGGGACAGGGCAATCAGCCCCAGCATTTT | CASSSGQGNQPQHF | TRBJ1-5 | 14 | TRBD1 | once | TRBV7-9
TGTGCCAGCAGCGCCGACGACACACCTTTGGGTTCACCCCTCCACTTT | CASSADDTPLGSPLHF | TRBJ1-6 | 16 | . | . | TRBV11-2
TGTGCCACCAGTGCCGGGCAGCGGAATTCACCCCTCCACTTT | CATSAGQRNSPLHF | TRBJ1-6 | 14 | . | . | TRBV24-1
TGCAGTGCTAGTAAAGGGGGCGGGCAAGAGACCCAGTACTTC | CSASKGGGQETQYF | TRBJ2-5 | 14 | TRBD1 | once | TRBV20-1
TGTGCCAGCAGCTTAGATTGGCGGAGCACCTACAATGAGCAGTTCTTC | CASSLDWRSTYNEQFF | TRBJ2-1 | 16 | . | . | TRBV7-9
TGTGCCAGCAGGGGGACAGGGGCTGAGCAGTTCTTC | CASRGTGAEQFF | TRBJ2-1 | 12 | TRBD1 | . | TRBV2
TGTGCCAGCACCGGACTAGCGGGAGTCCCCGGGGAGCTGTTTTTT | CASTGLAGVPGELFF | TRBJ2-2 | 15 | TRBD2 | once | TRBV2
TGTGCCAGCAGACCCACAGGGCACGAGACCCAGTACTTC | CASRPTGHETQYF | TRBJ2-5 | 13 | . | . | TRBV27
TGCGCCAGCAGCCAAGAATGGGGCTTTGAGACTAGCCTCCAAGAGACCCAGTACTTC | CASSQEWGFETSLQETQYF | TRBJ2-5 | 19 | TRBD2 | . | TRBV4-1
TGTGCCAGTAGTATCCTGGTGGCGGGAGCAAACAAAAACATTCAGTACTTC | CASSILVAGANKNIQYF | TRBJ2-4 | 17 | TRBD2 | . | TRBV19
TGTGCCAGCAGCTTTAACAGGGAGAATGAGCAGTTCTTC | CASSFNRENEQFF | TRBJ2-1 | 13 | . | . | TRBV7-2
TGTGCCACCAGCGGGGCCCGGGGGGGTGCTCAGCCCCAGCATTTT | CATSGARGGAQPQHF | TRBJ1-5 | 15 | . | . | TRBV15
TGTGCCAGCAGTTACTCGGCCCGTCTAGGGCAGTACTTC | CASSYSARLGQYF | TRBJ2-7 | 13 | . | . | TRBV6-5
TGTGCCAGCAGCCAAGCAGGATTCTATGGCTACACCTTC | CASSQAGFYGYTF | TRBJ1-2 | 13 | . | . | TRBV14
TGTGCCAGCAGCTTAGTAGCGGGAGGGCACTACGAGCAGTACTTC | CASSLVAGGHYEQYF | TRBJ2-7 | 15 | TRBD2 | . | TRBV11-2
TGCAGCGTAGCGACGGGACTACCCGGGGAGCTGTTTTTT | CSVATGLPGELFF | TRBJ2-2 | 13 | TRBD2 | . | TRBV29-1
TGTGCCAGCAGCTTGGCCTCGGCTAGCGGGGGGCCAGAGCAGTTCTTC | CASSLASASGGPEQFF | TRBJ2-1 | 16 | TRBD2 | . | TRBV5-4
TGTGCCAGCAGTTTCAACCCCCTAGGGGGACCCACAGATACGCAGTATTTT | CASSFNPLGGPTDTQYF | TRBJ2-3 | 17 | . | . | TRBV7-2
TGTGCCAGCAGCACCAGCGGGAGGTATAATGAGCAGTTCTTC | CASSTSGRYNEQFF | TRBJ2-1 | 14 | TRBD2 | . | TRBV3-1/TRBV3-2
TGTGCCAGCAGCCCCAGGGTGGGCTATGGCTACACCTTC | CASSPRVGYGYTF | TRBJ1-2 | 13 | . | . | TRBV11-2
TGTGCCAGCAGACCTATTACCCCGAACACCGGGGAGCTGTTTTTT | CASRPITPNTGELFF | TRBJ2-2 | 15 | . | . | TRBV6-5
TGTGCCAGCAGTCCCCGACAGGATTACTATAGCAATCAGCCCCAGCATTTT | CASSPRQDYYSNQPQHF | TRBJ1-5 | 17 | . | . | TRBV28
TGTGCTAGCAGCTTGGGCCAGAACACCGGGGAGCTGTTTTTT | CASSLGQNTGELFF | TRBJ2-2 | 14 | . | few | TRBV7-7
TGCGCCAGCAGCATCACAGGGGGGCAGGAGACCCAGTACTTC | CASSITGGQETQYF | TRBJ2-5 | 14 | TRBD1 | . | TRBV5-1
TGTGCCAGCACGACAAGGACAGGAAACACCATATATTTT | CASTTRTGNTIYF | TRBJ1-3 | 13 | . | . | TRBV6-6
TGTGCCAGCAGCGCCTCCAGTACGCAGTATTTT | CASSASSTQYF | TRBJ2-3 | 11 | . | . | TRBV9
TGTGCCAGCAGGGGACTAGCGTTAAGCTCCTACAATGAGCAGTTCTTC | CASRGLALSSYNEQFF | TRBJ2-1 | 16 | TRBD2 | . | TRBV28
TGCGCCAGCAGCTTGGGACAGGGGACGGCTGGGGCCAACGTCCTGACTTTC | CASSLGQGTAGANVLTF | TRBJ2-6 | 17 | TRBD1 | . | TRBV5-1
TGTGCCAGCAGCCACGACACTGCCGGCACAGATACGCAGTATTTT | CASSHDTAGTDTQYF | TRBJ2-3 | 15 | . | once | TRBV5-4
TGTGCCAGCAGCCCGGGGACAGGGGGCGATGCGACTAATGAAAAACTGTTTTTT | CASSPGTGGDATNEKLFF | TRBJ1-4 | 18 | TRBD1 | few | TRBV5-4
TGTGCCAGCTCACCGACTAGCGGGGGCTCCTACAATGAGCAGTTCTTC | CASSPTSGGSYNEQFF | TRBJ2-1 | 16 | TRBD2 | . | TRBV18
TGTGCCAGCAGCCAAGCTATCGCAGGTAGAAACACTGAAGCTTTCTTT | CASSQAIAGRNTEAFF | TRBJ1-1 | 16 | . | . | TRBV14
TGTGCCAGCAGCCCAACCGCTCACGGGGGGCAGTTCTTC | CASSPTAHGGQFF | TRBJ2-1 | 13 | . | . | TRBV9
TGCAGCGTTGAAGGGGGGCTGACTTTGGGCACAGATACGCAGTATTTT | CSVEGGLTLGTDTQYF | TRBJ2-3 | 16 | . | . | TRBV29-1
TGTGCCAGTAGCGACAGGGGAATCTATGGCTACACCTTC | CASSDRGIYGYTF | TRBJ1-2 | 13 | TRBD1 | . | TRBV19
TGCGCCAGCAGCCGGGGACTAGCGGGGGAAGATACGCAGTATTTT | CASSRGLAGEDTQYF | TRBJ2-3 | 15 | TRBD2 | . | TRBV5-1
TGTGCCAGTACGGTCAGGGTGGGCACTGAAGCTTTCTTT | CASTVRVGTEAFF | TRBJ1-1 | 13 | . | . | TRBV19